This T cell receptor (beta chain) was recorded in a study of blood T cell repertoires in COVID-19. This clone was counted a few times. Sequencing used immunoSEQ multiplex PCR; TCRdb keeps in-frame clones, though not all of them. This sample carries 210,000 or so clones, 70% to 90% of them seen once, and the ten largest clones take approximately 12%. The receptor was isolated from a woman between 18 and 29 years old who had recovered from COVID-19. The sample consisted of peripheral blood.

The CDR3 reads CASSVAGHPYNEQFF. The CDR3 coding sequence is TGTGCCAGCAGCGTAGCGGGACACCCCTACAATGAGCAGTTCTTC. This sequence joins TRBV9 and TRBJ2-1, with a weak D call TRBD1 (6 bases). Per germline, CDR1 SGDLS and CDR2 YYNGEE. V was clipped by 0 bases and J by 2 bases, with 9 bases between them. The CDR3 extends over 15 amino acids.